Below, 7 T cell receptor beta chains from the same sample are listed, as sequenced in a study of brain T cells in children with intractable seizures. Repertoires were generated with immunoSEQ multiplex PCR, while TCRdb's copy carries only in-frame clones and drops some. The sample includes roughly 80,000 clones, about 90% of them seen just once. The specimen was peripheral blood, collected at surgery. The receptors were gathered from a girl under 10 years old with Rasmussen encephalitis and intractable seizures.

This clone has just one count. V gene TRBV24-1 combines with J gene TRBJ2-1; 15 nucleotides align to TRBD2. The germline V gene encodes CDR1 KGHDR and CDR2 SFDVKD. V shed 4 bases and J 12 bases; nucleotides not matched to a gene: 6. The CDR3 is made up of 15 amino acids. The chain's CDR3 is CATSDSGLAGGGQFF. CDR3 bases: TGTGCCACCAGTGACTCGGGACTAGCGGGAGGTGGGCAGTTCTTC.

This clone was detected once. The gene calls are TRBV5-1 and TRBJ2-7; tentatively, D is TRBD1 or TRBD2 (5 bases each). V was shortened by 4 bases and J by 5 bases, with 25 bases between the two germline ends. CDR3 size: 17 residues. Germline V gives CDR1 SGHRS, CDR2 YFSETQ. The CDR3 DNA is TGCGCCAGCAGCCAAGACAGTTTAAGAGCGGCTGGGAACGAGCAGTACTTC. It yields the protein CASSQDSLRAAGNEQYF.

V and J are TRBV6-2 or TRBV6-3 and TRBJ1-2; D is perhaps TRBD1 (5 bases). In germline, CDR1 is MNHEY, CDR2 SVGEGT. CDR3 length: 12 amino acids. Trimming took off 5 bases at V and 8 bases at J, with 12 bases between the two ends. The CDR3 sequence: CASSVGTVGYTF. CDR3 bases: TGTGCCAGCAGTGTTGGGACGGTAGGCTACACCTTC.

The rearrangement joins TRBV4-1 to TRBJ2-7; D is unclear. Germline CDR1 MGHRA, CDR2 YSYEKL. Trimming cost V 1 base and J 7 bases, with 14 bases left between them. The length of the CDR3 is 14 residues. CDR3 bases: TGCGCCAGCAGCCAAGGGGAACAGTCGAAAGAGCAGTACTTC. Its protein product is CASSQGEQSKEQYF.

This clone came up once. The chain recombines TRBV7-8 with TRBJ2-7, with 8 nucleotides matching TRBD2. CDR3 size: 12 residues. V gave up 5 bases and J gave up 5 bases; unmatched junction bases: 2. Germline values: CDR1 SGHVS, CDR2 FQNEAQ. This CDR3 is CASSHSGNEQYF. The DNA for the CDR3 is TGTGCCAGCAGCCATAGCGGGAACGAGCAGTACTTC.

The V and J genes are TRBV7-9 and TRBJ2-7; 7 nucleotides line up with TRBD1. In germline, CDR1 is SEHNR, CDR2 FQNEAQ (reference sequence). CDR3 size: 14 residues. Germline trimming cut 3 bases from V and 3 bases from J; bases unmatched to any gene: 5. The CDR3 DNA reads as TGTGCCAGCAGCTTCCCGGGACAGCTCTACGAGCAGTACTTC. This gives the protein CASSFPGQLYEQYF.

This chain uses TRBV15 with TRBJ2-1, with 7 bases matching TRBD2. After removal of 3 bases from V and 4 bases from J, the junction contained 9 bases not matched to a gene. Per the germline V gene, CDR1 is LNHNV and CDR2 is YYDKDF (reference sequence). This CDR3 contains 16 residues. In DNA, the CDR3 is TGTGCCACCAGCAGGAATACAGGACTAGGTTACAATGAGCAGTTCTTC. It codes for CATSRNTGLGYNEQFF. The full variable domain, its missing parts supplied by reference TRBV15 and TRBJ2-1, is DAMVIQNPRYQVTQFGKPVTLSCSQTLNHNVMYWYQQKSSQAPKLLFHYYDKDFNNEADTPDNFQSRRPNTSFCFLDIRSPGLGDTAMYLCATSRNTGLGYNEQFFGPGTRLTVL.